The 7 T cell receptor beta chains below come from one sample, sequenced in a study of blood T cell repertoires in COVID-19. The repertoire was sequenced with immunoSEQ multiplex PCR; TCRdb's copy has only in-frame clones and lacks some. The sample has 250,000 to 350,000 clones; 75% to 95% are singletons. The sequenced sample was PBMCs or T cells enriched from blood (not recorded which). These receptors were collected from a woman aged 30 to 39 who had recovered from COVID-19.

In nucleotides, the CDR3 is TGTGCCAGCAGTTCGCTAGCGGCAAACACCGGGGAGCTGTTTTTT. It specifies CASSSLAANTGELFF. The chain couples TRBV6-5 to TRBJ2-2, with 7 bases identical to TRBD2. The germline gives CDR1 MNHEY, CDR2 SVGAGI. With V trimmed by 4 bases and J by 2 bases, 4 bases remained unmatched. This CDR3 is built from 15 residues.

The V call is TRBV6-5, the J call TRBJ2-2; 11 positions agree with TRBD1. This CDR3 has 15 residues. CDR1 and CDR2 (germline): MNHEY, SVGAGI. J gave up 7 bases and V 0 bases, and 1 base lay outside the gene matches. The DNA of the CDR3 is TGTGCCAGCAGTTACTCGGGACAGGGGGACGGGGAGCTGTTTTTT. It is translated as CASSYSGQGDGELFF.

This clone was recorded only once. This sequence joins TRBV10-3 and TRBJ1-2; TRBD1 matches 7 bases. The CDR3 is 15 residues long. Germline V gene sequence: CDR1 ENHRY, CDR2 SYGVKD. The trim removed 9 bases at V and 1 base at J, leaving 11 bases unmatched. CDR3 loop: CAISGQLRNNYGYTF. CDR3 coding DNA: TGTGCCATTTCGGGACAGTTAAGGAATAACTATGGCTACACCTTC.

This sequence joins TRBV5-5 and TRBJ1-5; 9 bases line up with TRBD1. In germline, CDR1 is SGHKS, CDR2 YYEKEE (reference sequence). Trimming at V came to 3 bases and at J to 6 bases, leaving 13 bases not matched to a gene. This CDR3 has 17 amino acids. The CDR3 spells CASSSIPGQGTGQPQHF. CDR3 DNA: TGTGCCAGCAGCTCCATCCCGGGACAGGGAACCGGTCAGCCCCAGCATTTT.

The chain carries TRBV19 and TRBJ1-3; 7 bases are shared with TRBD1. Germline V gene lookup returns CDR1 LNHDA and CDR2 SQIVND (reference sequence). The V segment lost 7 bases and the J segment 3 bases; nucleotides outside the gene matches: 6. The CDR3 totals 14 residues. As DNA, the CDR3 is TGTGCCAGTATTCCGACAGGGTATGGAAACACCATATATTTT. It specifies CASIPTGYGNTIYF.

This chain links TRBV10-2 with TRBJ2-2; the match to TRBD1 covers 8 bases. Germline CDR1 reads WSHSY; CDR2 reads SAAADI. The CDR3 extends over 16 amino acids. V trimming: 7 bases; J trimming: 4 bases; junction bases outside the gene matches: 11. CDR3 sequence reads: CASTTRQGRGTGELFF. In nucleotides, the CDR3 is TGCGCCAGCACCACCAGACAGGGGAGAGGCACCGGGGAGCTGTTTTTT.

This chain uses TRBV20-1 with TRBJ1-2, with D uncertain. The germline V gene encodes CDR1 DFQATT and CDR2 SNEGSKA (reference sequence). V was pared by 0 bases and J by 8 bases, with 4 bases between. The CDR3 is 10 amino acids. The CDR3 nucleotides are TGCAGTGCTAGAGAGGAGGGCTACACCTTC. This encodes CSAREEGYTF.